This T cell receptor beta chain was retrieved from a study of blood T cell repertoires in COVID-19 (dated by TCRdb to between 2020 and 2021). About the investigation overall: The collaborator samples originated in the United States, Italy and Spain and spanned the acute and convalescent phases of COVID-19. The prospective study material was composed of cDNA or gDNA derived from T cells, B-cell-depleted T cells, or PBMCs. Deeply sampled blood TCRbeta repertoires from subjects exposed to, actively infected with, or recovered from COVID-19 were included in the dataset. The repertoires were released in a freely available public database meant as a resource for research on the immune response to SARS-CoV-2. Samples were obtained from the ongoing ImmuneRACE study (first 160 participants) and from 1,254 subjects provided by 6 global collaborators. Sample metadata almost always included a de-identified subject ID, COVID-19 status, age in years and sex. Where HLA class I and class II types were available, the types were taken from metadata supplied by the sample provider, not from assay-based typing.

Only one count was recorded for this clone. Its antigen specificity is not known. No quality values exist for individual bases; no much larger clone is one base distant. The germline ends are 6 bases apart after V is trimmed by 5 bases and J by 5 bases. The CDR3 numbers 12 residues from cysteine through phenylalanine. Only CDR3 DNA is held: 36 bases, read in frame from base 1. Summary of the overall study and its limitations: The amount of clinical and demographic metadata varied by source and participant and was provided uncurated.

TCRbeta CDR3 regions were amplified from genomic DNA by means of the immunoSEQ Assay, a bias-controlled multiplex PCR. The source study handled its data this way. The number of nucleated cells in each sample was estimated from the amplification of reference gene primers within the assay. To quantify the absolute abundance of each unique TCRbeta CDR3 rearrangement, sequence reads were collapsed and filtered. For each sample, productive Simpson clonality was calculated as the square root of Simpson's diversity index across productive rearrangements. In its TCRdb copy, this immuneACCESS table keeps in-frame sequences only and misses some clones. Where compared with another copy, unresolved V genes explain less than half of these, and the others have no known cause. V and J calls and clone size are given by that table; D and trimming were obtained from the DNA. This sample has around 220,000 clones in its table, and approximately 80% of those were observed once. The top ten clones comprise nearly 5% of the sample.

The collaborating institutions used their own protocols to collect whole blood in K2EDTA tubes. For TCRbeta analysis, collaborators shipped samples in one of three forms: frozen whole blood, isolated PBMCs, or DNA extracted from either of those sample types. The chain is encoded by TRBV12-3 or TRBV12-4 joined to TRBJ2-2; too little of a D gene remains to name it. The source material was peripheral blood. The TCR originated in an elderly woman with active or convalescent COVID-19. The CDR3 sequence is CASSPGTGELFF. The nucleotides read TGTGCCAGCAGTCCCGGGACCGGGGAGCTGTTTTTT.